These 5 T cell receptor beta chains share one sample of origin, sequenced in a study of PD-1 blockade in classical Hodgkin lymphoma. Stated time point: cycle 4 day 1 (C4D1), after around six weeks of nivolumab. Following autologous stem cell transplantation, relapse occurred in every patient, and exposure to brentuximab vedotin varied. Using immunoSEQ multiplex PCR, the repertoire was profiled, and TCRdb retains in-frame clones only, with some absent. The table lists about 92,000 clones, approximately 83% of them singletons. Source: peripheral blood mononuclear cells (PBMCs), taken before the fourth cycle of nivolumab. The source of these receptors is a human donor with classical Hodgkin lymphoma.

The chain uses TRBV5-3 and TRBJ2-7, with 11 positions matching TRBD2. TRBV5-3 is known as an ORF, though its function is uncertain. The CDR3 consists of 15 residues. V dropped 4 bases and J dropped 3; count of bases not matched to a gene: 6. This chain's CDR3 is CARSDTSGSFYEQYF. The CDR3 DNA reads TGTGCCAGAAGCGATACTAGCGGGAGTTTCTACGAGCAGTACTTC.

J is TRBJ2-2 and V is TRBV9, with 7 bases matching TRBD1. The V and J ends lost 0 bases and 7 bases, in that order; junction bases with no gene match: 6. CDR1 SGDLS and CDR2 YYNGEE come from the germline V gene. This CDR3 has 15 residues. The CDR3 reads CASSVGRGTVGELFF. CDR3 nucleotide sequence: TGTGCCAGCAGCGTAGGCAGGGGGACGGTCGGGGAGCTGTTTTTT.

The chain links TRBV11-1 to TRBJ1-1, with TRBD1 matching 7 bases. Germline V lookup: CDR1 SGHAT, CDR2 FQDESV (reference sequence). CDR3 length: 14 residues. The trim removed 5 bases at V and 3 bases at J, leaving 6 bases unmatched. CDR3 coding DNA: TGTGCCAGCAGCCAGGGGACAGTGGACACTGAAGCTTTCTTT. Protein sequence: CASSQGTVDTEAFF.

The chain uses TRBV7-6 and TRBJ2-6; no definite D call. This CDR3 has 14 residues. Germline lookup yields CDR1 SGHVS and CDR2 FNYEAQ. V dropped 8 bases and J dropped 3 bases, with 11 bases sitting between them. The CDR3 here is CASSPGDGANVLTF. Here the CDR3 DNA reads TGTGCCAGCTCCCCTGGGGATGGGGCCAACGTCCTGACTTTC.

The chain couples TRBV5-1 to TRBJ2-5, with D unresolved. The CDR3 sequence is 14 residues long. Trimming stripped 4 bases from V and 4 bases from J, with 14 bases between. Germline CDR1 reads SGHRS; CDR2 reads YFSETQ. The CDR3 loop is CASSPEGLGETQYF. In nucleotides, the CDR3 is TGCGCCAGCAGCCCCGAAGGGTTGGGAGAGACCCAGTACTTC.